Below, one T cell receptor (beta chain) is given with its context. The record originates from a study of blood T cell repertoires in COVID-19. Study context: The United States, Italy and Spain supplied acute and convalescent COVID-19 samples.

This CDR3 region has 13 residues. Germline V gene sequence: CDR1 MDHEN, CDR2 SYDVKM. V shed 6 bases and J 5 bases; nucleotides not matched to a gene: 2. Sequenced by immunoSEQ multiplex PCR; TCRdb stores in-frame clones only, minus some. This sample has about 200,000 clones, with about 84% found just once. Sequencing used PBMCs or T cells enriched from blood (not recorded which). The V gene is TRBV28, the J gene TRBJ1-1; 11 bases agree with TRBD1. The TCR was taken from a woman between 35 and 50 years old with acute COVID-19. The CDR3 protein is CASRGTGGTEAFF. The CDR3 DNA follows: TGTGCCAGCAGAGGGACAGGGGGGACTGAAGCTTTCTTT.